The following is a T cell receptor (beta chain) sequence with its context. Time point of the sample: newly diagnosed GD, antithyroid drugs for less than 3 months. The TCR library was made from RNA that had been extracted from PBMCs in TRIzol. These data belong to a study of regulatory T cells in long-lasting Graves disease. Study background: Newly diagnosed Graves' patients took antithyroid drugs under 3 months.

Investigators prepared the TCR beta libraries by applying iRepertoire HTBI primers and Arm-PCR of CDR3 regions. TCRdb reprocessed the multiplex PCR reads via MiXCR and lists one record per CDR3 protein. The data contain 420,000 or so distinct CDR3 sequences, over 15% of them singletons. V dropped 3 bases and J dropped 7 bases, with 15 bases sitting between them. CDR3 length equals 13 residues. CDR1 is DFQATT, CDR2 SNEGSKA, per germline (reference sequence). This sample was shared with a second study, whose subject was T cells in Graves' hyperthyroidism and ophthalmopathy.

The source is a woman aged 18-29 years with Graves disease. J is TRBJ1-2 and V is TRBV20-1, with D possibly being TRBD1 (6 bases). Sequencing used peripheral blood mononuclear cells (PBMCs), obtained at new diagnosis, from a patient treated with antithyroid drugs. The CDR3, as DNA: TGCAGTGCTAGTAGACAGGTGGGGGCTGGCTACACCTTC. Translated, it gives CSASRQVGAGYTF.